A single sample gave rise to the 9 T cell receptor beta chains below, sequenced in a study of T cells in narcolepsy. The method was immunoSEQ multiplex PCR; TCRdb's version includes in-frame clones alone and lacks a portion of them. The repertoire holds roughly 35,000 clones, with approximately 85% as singletons. Sequenced sample: CD45RA- memory CD4+ T cells from PBMCs. These receptors were taken from a human donor with narcolepsy.

The chain recombines TRBV9 with TRBJ1-6, with D possibly TRBD1 on 5 matching bases. Per germline, CDR1 SGDLS and CDR2 YYNGEE. Trimming stripped 5 bases from V and 7 bases from J, with 13 bases between. The CDR3 is 14 residues long. CDR3 sequence: CASSAGTENSPLHF. CDR3 nucleotide sequence: TGTGCCAGCAGTGCCGGGACGGAAAATTCACCCCTCCACTTT.

DNA for the CDR3: TGCAGCGTTGAGGCGACGTATGGCTACACCTTC. Amino acids: CSVEATYGYTF. The gene calls are TRBV29-1 and TRBJ1-2, with D unclear. Between the trimmed V and J ends, which lost 3 bases and 5 bases, there was a span of 7 bases. Looked up from germline, CDR1 is SQVTM and CDR2 is ANQGSEA. The CDR3 length is 11 residues.

Of note for this clone: Compared with germline, one end of the junction differs, possibly owing to a read error. This chain connects TRBV4-3 to TRBJ1-3; D is perhaps TRBD1 (5 bases). The CDR3 is 16 residues long. Germline V gives CDR1 LGHNA, CDR2 YSLEER. The DNA for the CDR3 is TGCGCCAGCGGCCAAGGTCCGGGGACCTCTGGAAACACCATATATTTT. Its translation: CASGQGPGTSGNTIYF.

The rearrangement uses TRBV29-1 and TRBJ2-7; D ambiguous. Germline V lookup: CDR1 SQVTM, CDR2 ANQGSEA. V was shortened by 5 bases and J by 5 bases, with 10 bases between the two germline ends. The CDR3 length is 11 residues. CDR3 sequence reads: CSVLTGNEQYF. CDR3 nucleotides: TGCAGCGTTTTAACCGGAAACGAGCAGTACTTC.

The chain links TRBV7-2 to TRBJ2-2; TRBD1 might be the D (6 bases). V lost 1 base and J lost 7, with 7 bases in between. The CDR3 has 13 residues. The germline CDR1 and CDR2 sequences are SGHTA and FQGNSA. CDR3 nucleotides: TGTGCCAGCAGCTTAGGGGGGCTCGGGGAGCTGTTTTTT. Amino acids: CASSLGGLGELFF.

The chain joins TRBV5-6 to TRBJ2-3; possible D gene TRBD2, 7 bases. V lost 4 bases to trimming and J lost 1 base, with 19 bases between them. Germline loops: CDR1 SGHDT, CDR2 YYEEEE. The length of the CDR3 is 17 residues. CDR3 region: CASSPRGGPSGTDTQYF. CDR3 DNA: TGTGCCAGCAGCCCTCGCGGGGGCCCTAGCGGCACAGATACGCAGTATTTT.

V and J are TRBV20-1 and TRBJ2-7; D remains unclear. CDR3 length equals 11 residues. The germline V and J ends were trimmed by 7 bases and 8 bases, with 15 bases remaining between them. Germline CDR1 is DFQATT and CDR2 is SNEGSKA (reference sequence). The CDR3 loop is CSVLLPPQQYF. The CDR3 DNA is TGCAGTGTCCTACTGCCCCCCCAGCAGTACTTC.

The J gene is TRBJ2-7, the V gene TRBV5-4; D is perhaps TRBD1 (6 bases). Germline V gene sequence: CDR1 SGHNT, CDR2 YYREEE (reference sequence). This CDR3 has 14 amino acids. The V and J ends lost 2 bases and 3 bases respectively, with 12 bases between them. In DNA, the CDR3 is TGTGCCAGCAGCTTTTGGGACATAAGCTACGAGCAGTACTTC. The encoded protein is CASSFWDISYEQYF.

This rearrangement joins TRBV6-1 to TRBJ2-5; tentative D call: TRBD2 (7 bases). The CDR3 is made up of 19 amino acids. Germline V gene data show CDR1 as MNHNS and CDR2 as SASEGT. V was clipped by 3 bases and J by 5 bases, with 28 bases between them. CDR3 nucleotides: TGTGCCAGCAGTGACCCCCGGGACTATAGTTCTGGGGGGCCGGAGACCCAGTACTTC. It codes for CASSDPRDYSSGGPETQYF.